The clone carrying this TCR beta chain has only one observation. Its cognate antigen is unknown. CDR3 size: 15 residues. Trimming removed 8 bases from V and 8 bases from J; junction bases left unmatched: 12. Germline CDR1 is MNHNS and CDR2 is SASEGT. In the PCR, 60 Vbeta and 13 Jbeta primers were used. Here immunoSEQ multiplex PCR was the method, and the copy in TCRdb shows in-frame clones only, minus some. Of about 120,000 clones in the sample, around 87% are singletons; the top ten hold about 1.8%. This record belongs to a study of cytomegalovirus exposure and HLA in healthy donors. Study-wide results and limits: Within an earlier analysis, most TCR beta V segments proved productive either about 87% or about 30% of the time. Cytomegalovirus status was reportedly diagnosed by the classifier with high sensitivity and specificity. Researchers counted 150 to 200 TCR beta chains as cytomegalovirus-associated.

The sequence derives from a man aged 40-49 years in good health and CMV-seronegative. Sequenced: PBMCs. The rearrangement uses TRBV6-1 and TRBJ1-6; 7 bases are a match to TRBD1. CDR3 residues: CASYSGQAGYSPLHF. CDR3 DNA: TGTGCCAGCTATAGTGGACAGGCAGGTTATTCACCCCTCCACTTT.